This TCR beta chain stems from a study of shared clonotypes between healthy human individuals. This CDR3 is 18 amino acids long. Sequencing was performed with immunoSEQ multiplex PCR; in TCRdb, only in-frame clones are kept and a portion is missing. The data show approximately 2,200,000 clones, just over 90% seen once. CD45RO-negative CD8 cells positively selected for CCR7 made up the naive population, which excluded terminally differentiated effector memory CD45RA+ cells. This receptor was taken from a man younger than 35 in good health. Some clones in this sample may be carry-over from other donors' samples. The V and J genes are TRBV12-2 and TRBJ2-1; TRBD2 is the table's D call and was not checked against the DNA. TRBV12-2 is classified as a pseudogene. Sequenced input: naive CD8+ T cells from PBMCs. The DNA for the CDR3 is TGTGCAAGTCGCTTACGAATCGACCTTGGCGGGAGTTTCGATGAGCAGTTCTTC. Translating gives CASRLRIDLGGSFDEQFF.